This record concerns one TCR beta chain sequence. This sample stems from a study of blood T cell repertoires in COVID-19. Study-level information: PBMCs, B-cell-depleted T cells, or T cells were the source of the cDNA or gDNA that made up the material.

Source study methods: Amplification of reference gene primers provided the estimated nucleated cell counts. The method was immunoSEQ multiplex PCR; TCRdb's version includes in-frame clones alone and lacks a portion of them. That table supplies the V and J calls and clone size; D and trimming were determined from the DNA. The sample contains roughly 100,000 clones, around 87% of which appear only once. This TCR came from a young woman with acute or convalescent COVID-19. The specimen sequenced was peripheral blood.

The CDR3 sequence: CASSLDRSYEQWYF. As DNA, the CDR3 is TGTGCCAGCAGCCTGGACAGGAGTTACGAGCAGTGGTACTTC. The chain combines TRBV7-9 with TRBJ2-7, with 7 bases identical to TRBD1. Germline V gene data show CDR1 as SEHNR and CDR2 as FQNEAQ (reference sequence). This CDR3 is 14 amino acids long. Trimming took 5 bases from V and 12 from J; bases not matched to a gene: 16.